The clone carrying this T cell receptor (beta chain) was observed a few times. What it recognizes is unknown. The data derive from a study of cytomegalovirus exposure and HLA in healthy donors. Study-wide background: Prior work identified 95 million to 120 million unique TCR beta sequences in some 200 million T cells. Study observations and caveats: Relative to the roughly 690-donor mean, N-insertions were reportedly fewer in an Asian-associated ancestry cluster in a later analysis. Immune exposure was documented only through CMV serostatus. In vitro, a few CMV-associated chains proved specific for CMV antigens.

Vbeta (60) and Jbeta (13) primers were used in the PCR. Repertoires were generated with immunoSEQ multiplex PCR, while TCRdb's copy carries only in-frame clones and drops some. The sample includes fewer than 120,000 clones, 65% to 80% seen only once; the top ten take roughly 5.6%. The CDR3 runs 16 residues. CDR1 and CDR2 from the germline V gene are SGHDT and YYEEEE. The germline V and J ends were trimmed by 2 bases and 0 bases, with 12 bases remaining between them. This TCR derives from a man between 25 and 39 years old in good health and CMV-seropositive. The sample comprised PBMCs. The chain links TRBV5-6 to TRBJ2-4, with D possibly matching TRBD2 (6 bases). The DNA of the CDR3 is TGTGCCAGCAGCTTACTAGGCGGGAAAGCCAAAAACATTCAGTACTTC. Encoded protein: CASSLLGGKAKNIQYF.